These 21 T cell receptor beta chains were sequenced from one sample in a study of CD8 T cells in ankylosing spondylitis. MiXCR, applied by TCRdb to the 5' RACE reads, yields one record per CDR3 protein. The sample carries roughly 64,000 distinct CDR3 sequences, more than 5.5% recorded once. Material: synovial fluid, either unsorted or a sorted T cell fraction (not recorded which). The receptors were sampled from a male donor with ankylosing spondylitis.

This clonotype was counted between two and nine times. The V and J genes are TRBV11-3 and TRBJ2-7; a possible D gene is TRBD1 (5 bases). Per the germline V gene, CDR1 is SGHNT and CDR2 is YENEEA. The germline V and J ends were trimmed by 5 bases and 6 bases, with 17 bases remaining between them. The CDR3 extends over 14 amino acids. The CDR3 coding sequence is TGTGCCAGCAGCCCTCGACGTGGGGCCTCCGAGCAGTACTTC. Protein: CASSPRRGASEQYF.

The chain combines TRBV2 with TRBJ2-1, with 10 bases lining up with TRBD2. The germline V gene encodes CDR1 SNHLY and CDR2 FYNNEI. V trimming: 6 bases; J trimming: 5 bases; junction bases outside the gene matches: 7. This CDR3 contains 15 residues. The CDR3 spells CASSLIAGGNNEQFF. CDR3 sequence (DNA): TGTGCCAGCAGCTTGATAGCGGGAGGAAACAATGAGCAGTTCTTC.

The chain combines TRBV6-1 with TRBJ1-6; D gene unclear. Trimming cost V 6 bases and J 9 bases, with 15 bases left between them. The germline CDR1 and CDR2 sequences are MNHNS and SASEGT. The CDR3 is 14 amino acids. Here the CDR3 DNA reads TGTGCCAGCAGCTCCACACAGATCGGTTCACCCCTCCACTTT. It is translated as CASSSTQIGSPLHF.

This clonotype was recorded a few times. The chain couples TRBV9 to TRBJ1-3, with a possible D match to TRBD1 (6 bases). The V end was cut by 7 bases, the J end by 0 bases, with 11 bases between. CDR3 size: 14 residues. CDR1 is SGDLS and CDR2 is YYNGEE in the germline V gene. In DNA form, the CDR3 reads TGTGCCAGCGGGGGGCTTCTCTCTGGAAACACCATATATTTT. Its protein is CASGGLLSGNTIYF.

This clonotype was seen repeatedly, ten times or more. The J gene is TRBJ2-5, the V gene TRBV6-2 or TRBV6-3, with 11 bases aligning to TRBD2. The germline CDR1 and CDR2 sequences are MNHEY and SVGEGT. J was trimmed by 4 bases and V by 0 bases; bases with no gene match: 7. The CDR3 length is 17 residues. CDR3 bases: TGTGCCAGCAGTTACTCGATGGGGCTAGCGGGAGGAGAGACCCAGTACTTC. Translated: CASSYSMGLAGGETQYF.

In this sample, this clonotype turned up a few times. CDR3 DNA sequence: TGTGCCTGGAGTGACAGGGGGTTTGGCTACGAGCAGTACTTC. This sequence encodes CAWSDRGFGYEQYF. The rearrangement joins TRBV30 to TRBJ2-7; 8 nucleotides align to TRBD1. The trim removed 1 base at V and 3 bases at J, leaving 5 bases unmatched. This CDR3 is built from 14 residues. Germline V lookup: CDR1 GTSNPN, CDR2 SVGIG (reference sequence).

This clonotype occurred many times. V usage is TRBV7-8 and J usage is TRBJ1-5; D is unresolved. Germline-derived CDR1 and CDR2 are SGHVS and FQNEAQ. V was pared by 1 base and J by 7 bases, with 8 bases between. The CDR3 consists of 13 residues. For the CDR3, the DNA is TGTGCCAGCAGCTTAGACGACGCGCAGCCCCAGCATTTT. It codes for CASSLDDAQPQHF.

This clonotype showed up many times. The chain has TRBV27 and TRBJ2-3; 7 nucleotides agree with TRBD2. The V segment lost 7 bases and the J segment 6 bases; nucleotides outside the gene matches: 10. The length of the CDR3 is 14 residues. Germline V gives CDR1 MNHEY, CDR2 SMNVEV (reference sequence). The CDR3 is CASTRDYSSDTQYF. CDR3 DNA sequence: TGTGCCAGCACCAGGGACTATTCATCGGATACGCAGTATTTT.

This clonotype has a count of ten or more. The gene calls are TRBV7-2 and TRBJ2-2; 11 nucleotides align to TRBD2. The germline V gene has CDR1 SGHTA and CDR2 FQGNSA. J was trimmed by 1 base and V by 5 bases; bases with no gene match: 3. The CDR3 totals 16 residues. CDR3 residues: CASSGTSGGNTGELFF. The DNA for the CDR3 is TGTGCCAGCAGCGGGACTAGCGGAGGGAACACCGGGGAGCTGTTTTTT.

The CDR3 loop reads CASSPGQGAASPLHF. The CDR3 nucleotides read TGTGCCAGCTCACCGGGACAGGGGGCGGCTTCACCCCTCCACTTT. The chain uses TRBV18 and TRBJ1-6; 12 bases are a match to TRBD1. The trim removed 3 bases at V and 9 bases at J, leaving 3 bases unmatched. The CDR3 is 15 amino acids. Per the germline V gene, CDR1 is KGHSH and CDR2 is LQKENI.

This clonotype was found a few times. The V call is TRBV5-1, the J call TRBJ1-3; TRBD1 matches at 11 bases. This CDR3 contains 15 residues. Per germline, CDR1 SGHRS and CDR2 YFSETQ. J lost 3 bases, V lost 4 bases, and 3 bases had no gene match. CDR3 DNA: TGCGCCAGCAGCCGGGACAGGGGGAATGGAAACACCATATATTTT. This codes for CASSRDRGNGNTIYF.

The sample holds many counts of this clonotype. The CDR3 DNA sequence: TGTGCCAGCACCTTAGGACCGCGCAATCAGCCCCAGCATTTT. This sequence encodes CASTLGPRNQPQHF. The rearrangement joins TRBV28 to TRBJ1-5, with unresolved D. The CDR3 totals 14 residues. In germline, CDR1 is MDHEN, CDR2 SYDVKM. The V and J ends lost 7 bases and 2 bases respectively, with 12 bases between them.

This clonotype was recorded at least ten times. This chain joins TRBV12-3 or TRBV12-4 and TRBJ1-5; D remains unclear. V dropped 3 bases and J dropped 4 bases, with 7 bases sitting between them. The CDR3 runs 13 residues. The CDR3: CASSFNENQPQHF. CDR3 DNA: TGTGCCAGCAGTTTCAACGAAAATCAGCCCCAGCATTTT.

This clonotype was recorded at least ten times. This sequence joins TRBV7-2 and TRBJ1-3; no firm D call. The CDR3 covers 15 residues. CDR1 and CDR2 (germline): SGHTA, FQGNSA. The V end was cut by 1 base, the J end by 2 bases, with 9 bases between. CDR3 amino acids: CASSLGRLAGNTIYF. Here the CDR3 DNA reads TGTGCCAGCAGCTTAGGGCGGCTGGCTGGAAACACCATATATTTT.

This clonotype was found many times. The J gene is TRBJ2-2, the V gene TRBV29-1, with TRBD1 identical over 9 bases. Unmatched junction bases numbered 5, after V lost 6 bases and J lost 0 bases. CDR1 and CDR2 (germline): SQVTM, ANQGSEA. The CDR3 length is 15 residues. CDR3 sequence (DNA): TGCAGCGTATCGGGACAGGGCTCGAACACCGGGGAGCTGTTTTTT. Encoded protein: CSVSGQGSNTGELFF.

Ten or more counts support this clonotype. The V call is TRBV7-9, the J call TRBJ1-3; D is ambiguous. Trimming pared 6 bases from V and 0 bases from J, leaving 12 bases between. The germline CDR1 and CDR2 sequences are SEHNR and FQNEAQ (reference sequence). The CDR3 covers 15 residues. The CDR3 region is CASRPGSNSGNTIYF. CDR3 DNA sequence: TGTGCCAGCAGACCAGGATCTAACTCTGGAAACACCATATATTTT.

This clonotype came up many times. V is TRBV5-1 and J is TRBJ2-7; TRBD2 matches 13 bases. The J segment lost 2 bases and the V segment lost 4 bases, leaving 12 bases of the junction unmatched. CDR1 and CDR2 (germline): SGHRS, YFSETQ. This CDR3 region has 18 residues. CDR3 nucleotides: TGCGCCAGCAGCCCCCGCCGACCTACTAGCGGGAGGGCCTACGAGCAGTACTTC. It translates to CASSPRRPTSGRAYEQYF.

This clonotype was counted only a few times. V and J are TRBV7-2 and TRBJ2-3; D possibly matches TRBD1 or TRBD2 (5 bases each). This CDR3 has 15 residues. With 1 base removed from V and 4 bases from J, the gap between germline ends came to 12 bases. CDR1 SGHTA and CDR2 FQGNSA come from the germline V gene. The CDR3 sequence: CASSLVATDPDTQYF. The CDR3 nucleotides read TGTGCCAGCAGCTTAGTAGCGACAGACCCAGATACGCAGTATTTT. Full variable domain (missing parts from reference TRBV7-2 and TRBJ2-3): GAGVSQSPSNKVTEKGKDVELRCDPISGHTALYWYRQSLGQGLEFLIYFQGNSAPDKSGLPSDRFSAERTGGSVSTLTIQRTQQEDSAVYLCASSLVATDPDTQYFGPGTRLTVL.

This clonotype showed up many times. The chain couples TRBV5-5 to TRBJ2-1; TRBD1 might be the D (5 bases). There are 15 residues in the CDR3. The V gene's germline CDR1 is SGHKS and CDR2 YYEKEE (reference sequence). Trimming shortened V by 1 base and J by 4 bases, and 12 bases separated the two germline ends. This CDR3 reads CASSLIGEIYNEQFF. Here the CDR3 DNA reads TGTGCCAGCAGCTTGATAGGGGAAATATACAATGAGCAGTTCTTC. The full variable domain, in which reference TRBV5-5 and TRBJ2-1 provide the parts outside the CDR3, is DAGVTQSPTHLIKTRGQQVTLRCSPISGHKSVSWYQQVLGQGPQFIFQYYEKEERGRGNFPDRFSARQFPNYSSELNVNALLLGDSALYLCASSLIGEIYNEQFFGPGTRLTVL.

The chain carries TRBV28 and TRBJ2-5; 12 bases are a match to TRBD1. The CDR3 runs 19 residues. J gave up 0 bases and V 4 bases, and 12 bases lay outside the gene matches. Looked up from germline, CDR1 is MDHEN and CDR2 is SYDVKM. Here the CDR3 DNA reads TGTGCCAGCAGTTCCCCGCCGGGACAGGGGGCCGCGAACCAAGAGACCCAGTACTTC. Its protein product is CASSSPPGQGAANQETQYF. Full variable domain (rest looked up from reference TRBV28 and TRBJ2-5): DVKVTQSSRYLVKRTGEKVFLECVQDMDHENMFWYRQDPGLGLRLIYFSYDVKMKEKGDIPEGYSVSREKKERFSLILESASTNQTSMYLCASSSPPGQGAANQETQYFGPGTRLLVL.

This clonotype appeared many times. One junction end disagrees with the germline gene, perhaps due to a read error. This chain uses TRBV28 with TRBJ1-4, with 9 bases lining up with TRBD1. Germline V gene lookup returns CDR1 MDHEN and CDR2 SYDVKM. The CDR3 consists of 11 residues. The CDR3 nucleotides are TGTGCCAGCAGTGAAACCCGGGACAGGGTTTTT. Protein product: CASSETRDRVF.